The 8 T cell receptor beta chains listed next were all sequenced from one sample in a study of shared clonotypes between healthy human individuals. Assay used: immunoSEQ multiplex PCR; TCRdb lists only in-frame clones, some missing. The sample carries approximately 2.3 million clones, over 90% recorded once. The sequenced sample consisted of naive CD4+ T cells from PBMCs. Subset given: CD45RA+ positively selected. Receptors were obtained from a man younger than 35 in good health. Some clones in this sample may be carry-over from other donors' samples.

The chain uses TRBV6-5 and TRBJ2-3; 9 nucleotides match TRBD2. The germline CDR1 and CDR2 sequences are MNHEY and SVGAGI. Unmatched junction bases numbered 6, after V lost 7 bases and J lost 4 bases. The CDR3 runs 14 residues. The CDR3 DNA follows: TGTGCCAGCATCCCAGCGGGAGGCGCAGATACGCAGTATTTT. Translating gives CASIPAGGADTQYF.

The chain couples TRBV27 to TRBJ2-7; TRBD1 matches at 7 bases. Trimming at V came to 3 bases and at J to 1 base, leaving 12 bases not matched to a gene. The CDR3 totals 17 residues. Germline V gene lookup returns CDR1 MNHEY and CDR2 SMNVEV (reference sequence). For the CDR3, the DNA is TGTGCCAGCAGTTTTACCCTAGGGGGCATAAAGTCCTACGAGCAGTACTTC. This sequence encodes CASSFTLGGIKSYEQYF.

The chain combines TRBV19 with TRBJ1-1, with a weak D call TRBD1 (6 bases). This CDR3 is 13 amino acids long. Germline-derived CDR1 and CDR2 are LNHDA and SQIVND (reference sequence). The V gene lost 3 bases and the J gene lost 4 bases, with 9 bases spanning the gap. The CDR3 loop is CASSITGSTEAFF. CDR3 nucleotides: TGTGCCAGTAGTATCACAGGGAGCACTGAAGCTTTCTTT. The entire variable domain, with the rest obtained from reference TRBV19 and TRBJ1-1, is as follows: DGGITQSPKYLFRKEGQNVTLSCEQNLNHDAMYWYRQDPGQGLRLIYYSQIVNDFQKGDIAEGYSVSREKKESFPLTVTSAQKNPTAFYLCASSITGSTEAFFGQGTRLTVV.

V usage is TRBV5-1 and J usage is TRBJ1-1; D gene uncertain. The CDR3 has 15 amino acids. Trimming pared 0 bases from V and 1 base from J, leaving 10 bases between. Germline V gene data show CDR1 as SGHRS and CDR2 as YFSETQ. CDR3: CASSLDVTQNTEAFF. In DNA form, the CDR3 reads TGCGCCAGCAGCTTGGATGTGACACAGAACACTGAAGCTTTCTTT. Looking up the rest from reference TRBV5-1 and TRBJ1-1 gives the full variable domain: KAGVTQTPRYLIKTRGQQVTLSCSPISGHRSVSWYQQTPGQGLQFLFEYFSETQRNKGNFPGRFSGRQFSNSRSEMNVSTLELGDSALYLCASSLDVTQNTEAFFGQGTRLTVV.

The V and J genes are TRBV5-1 and TRBJ1-1, with 8 bases that match TRBD1. The germline V gene has CDR1 SGHRS and CDR2 YFSETQ. The CDR3 runs 14 residues. V shed 1 base and J 4 bases; nucleotides not matched to a gene: 3. CDR3: CASSLPQGATEAFF. CDR3 DNA sequence: TGCGCCAGCAGCTTGCCCCAGGGGGCCACTGAAGCTTTCTTT.

The chain is built from TRBV5-4 and TRBJ2-7; the D is unclear. The CDR3 contains 13 residues. Germline V lookup: CDR1 SGHNT, CDR2 YYREEE (reference sequence). Trimming took off 3 bases at V and 3 bases at J, with 10 bases between the two ends. The CDR3 spells CASSSARYYEQYF. CDR3 in DNA: TGTGCCAGCAGCTCCGCTAGGTACTACGAGCAGTACTTC. The full variable domain, its missing parts supplied by reference TRBV5-4 and TRBJ2-7, is ETGVTQSPTHLIKTRGQQVTLRCSSQSGHNTVSWYQQALGQGPQFIFQYYREEENGRGNFPPRFSGLQFPNYSSELNVNALELDDSALYLCASSSARYYEQYFGPGTRLTVT.

J is TRBJ2-3 and V is TRBV7-9, with 10 bases fitting TRBD1. CDR3 length: 16 residues. The ends lost 4 bases at V and 3 bases at J; junction bases unmatched: 7. The germline gives CDR1 SEHNR, CDR2 FQNEAQ (reference sequence). This CDR3 reads CASSSGTGERTDTQYF. In nucleotides, the CDR3 is TGTGCCAGCAGCTCCGGGACAGGGGAGCGGACAGATACGCAGTATTTT.

The chain joins TRBV6-5 to TRBJ1-3; D uncertain. The CDR3 is 15 residues long. Trimming left V 6 bases short and J 2 bases short, with 14 bases between. Per germline, CDR1 MNHEY and CDR2 SVGAGI. The CDR3 spells CASSLGSQAGNTIYF. DNA for the CDR3: TGTGCCAGCAGCCTGGGGTCTCAGGCTGGAAACACCATATATTTT.